This T cell receptor beta chain was recovered during a study of cytomegalovirus exposure and HLA in healthy donors. V was clipped by 5 bases and J by 3 bases; unmatched bases: 6. Germline V gene sequence: CDR1 SEHNR, CDR2 FQNEAQ (reference sequence). CDR3 size: 14 residues. The study, taken as a whole, reports: TCR sequences were mostly rare, though some public TCRs occurred in many donors. Investigators reported around 150 TCR beta chains as tied to cytomegalovirus.

Remarks on this clone: The target antigen is unknown. Additional DNA sequences in this sample encode the identical CDR3.

The PCR employed 60 Vbeta primers together with 13 Jbeta primers. The method was immunoSEQ multiplex PCR; TCRdb's version includes in-frame clones alone and lacks a portion of them. The sample has about 120,000 clones, 80% seen once; the top ten hold approximately 8.8%. The source of this sequence is a female donor in good health and CMV-seropositive. The sample was PBMCs. V usage is TRBV7-9 and J usage is TRBJ2-7; 8 bases match TRBD1. As DNA, the CDR3 is TGTGCCAGCAGCCCGACAGGGGACAGCTACGAGCAGTACTTC. This codes for CASSPTGDSYEQYF.